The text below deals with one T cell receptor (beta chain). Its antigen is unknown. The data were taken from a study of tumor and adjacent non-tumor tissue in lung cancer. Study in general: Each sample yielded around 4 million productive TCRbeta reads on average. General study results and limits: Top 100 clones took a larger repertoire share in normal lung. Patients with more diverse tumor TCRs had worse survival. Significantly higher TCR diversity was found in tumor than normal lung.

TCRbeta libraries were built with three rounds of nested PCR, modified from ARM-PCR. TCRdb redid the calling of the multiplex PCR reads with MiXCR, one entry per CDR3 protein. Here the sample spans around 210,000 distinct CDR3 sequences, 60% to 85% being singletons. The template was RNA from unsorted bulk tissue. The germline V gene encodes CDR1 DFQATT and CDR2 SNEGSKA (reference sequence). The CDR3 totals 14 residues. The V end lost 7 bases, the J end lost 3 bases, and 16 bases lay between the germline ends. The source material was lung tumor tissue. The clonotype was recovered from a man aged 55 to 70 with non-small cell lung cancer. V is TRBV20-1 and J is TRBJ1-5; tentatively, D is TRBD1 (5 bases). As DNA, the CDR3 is TGCAGTGGTAGGCGGGGGTCGGACAATCAGCCCCAGCATTTT. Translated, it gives CSGRRGSDNQPQHF.